These 2 T cell receptor beta chains were sequenced from one sample in a study of CD8+ T cells in alopecia areata (dated by TCRdb to the late 2010s). The library was built by means of the immunoSEQ multiplex PCR assay. RNA was extracted from all samples and reverse transcribed into cDNA, which served as template for TCR sequencing. This immuneACCESS table, as held by TCRdb, lists in-frame sequences with V and J called but not all clones. Of the missing ones, under half trace to an unresolved V gene in checked studies; the others have no known cause. This sample shows about 300,000 clones, and none of them turns up only once. Of the sample, 1.2% falls within the top ten clones. Cells from mouse cutaneous lymph nodes were pooled, stained for CD4, CD8alpha, NKG2D, NKG2ACE and other markers, and then sorted on a BD Influx. Source material: CD4+ T cells sorted from a lymph node. These receptors all come from a C3H/HeJ mouse with alopecia areata. The MHC haplotype of this strain is H2-k.

Points on this clone: Gene labels here are mouse ones. The observed sequence ends 4 residues before the CDR3 terminus, with the missing tail filled in from the germline J gene. The chain has TRBV31 and TRBJ1-2, with no clear D. Trimming shortened V by 4 bases and J by 0 bases, and 9 bases separated the two germline ends. The CDR3 runs 13 residues. The germline gives CDR1 GKSSPN, CDR2 SITVG. CDR3 loop: CAWKQIANSDYTF. Incomplete CDR3 DNA: TGTGCCTGGAAACAAATTGCAAACTCC.

In the case of this clone: These gene names are mouse names. The read ends 4 residues early relative to the CDR3; the germline J gene fills the gap. The sample has other DNA sequences that encode this CDR3 too. This chain joins TRBV1 and TRBJ1-2; TRBD1 matches at 7 bases. The CDR3 totals 15 residues. Germline assignment: CDR1 NSQYPW and CDR2 LRSPGD (reference sequence). V gave up 0 bases and J gave up 2 bases; unmatched junction bases: 3. The CDR3 here is CTCSADRGQNSDYTF. The part of the CDR3 DNA that was read is TGCACCTGCAGTGCAGATCGGGGACAGAACTCC.